This TCR beta chain emerged from a study of T-cell reconstitution after alpha-beta-depleted transplantation in children. Regarding this clonotype: The antigen remains unidentified. A much more abundant neighbour one base away suggests this may be a read error.

Unique molecular identifiers tagged the TCRbeta library. TCRdb recomputed calls from the PCR reads with MiXCR, one row per CDR3 protein. The repertoire consists of roughly 220,000 distinct CDR3 sequences, with about 8.7% occurring once and the leading ten covering roughly a third. Looked up from germline, CDR1 is LGHDT and CDR2 is YNNKEL (reference sequence). The CDR3 covers 12 residues. Study findings and constraints: Where some patients showed high TCRbeta diversity at day 60, it came from recipient T cells and thymic progenitors that had survived. Roughly two months post-transplant, alpha-beta T cells reportedly originated from several hundred graft clones that had expanded. T-cell counts and diversity at one year following transplant were attributed mainly to newly produced T cells.

This rearrangement joins TRBV3-1 to TRBJ2-5; D is uncertain. The source was PBMCs, mostly from graft donor cells, collected 360 days after TCRalphabeta/CD19-depleted stem cell transplant. This receptor was obtained from a male patient aged 2-9 years who had a stem cell transplant for acute myeloid leukemia, so the T cells may come from the graft donor. The CDR3 DNA reads TGTGCCAGCAGCTTTAACGGAGAGACCCATTACTTC. This translates into CASSFNGETHYF.